The table lists the clone carrying this T cell receptor beta chain with a few counts. The CDR3 loop spans 13 amino acids. Germline V gene sequence: CDR1 SGHDT, CDR2 YYEEEE. V gave up 0 bases and J gave up 5 bases, with 8 bases separating them. The sample is drawn from a study of CD8 T cells in Susac syndrome. RNA amounts of roughly 0.45 to 1 ug underwent reverse transcription with random hexamers. TCR beta CDR3 was amplified by immunoSEQ covering 54 Vbeta and 13 Jbeta. TCRdb re-derived calls from the immunoSEQ multiplex PCR reads in MiXCR, one entry per CDR3 protein. The data hold 150,000 or so distinct CDR3 sequences, with over 85% observed a single time. Healthy donors constituted the control group, matched for age and sex.

V is TRBV5-6 and J is TRBJ1-1, with TRBD1 as a possible D gene (5 bases). This receptor was obtained from a human donor in good health. Sequenced input: CD4+ T cells from PBMCs. The CDR3 is CASSLGRDTEAFF. The CDR3 coding sequence is TGTGCCAGCAGCTTGGGCAGGGATACTGAAGCTTTCTTT.